Shown below are 13 T cell receptor beta chains from a single sample sequenced in a study of cytomegalovirus exposure and HLA in healthy donors. Only in-frame clones appear in the TCRdb table, and some are missing; sequencing was by immunoSEQ multiplex PCR. The table has roughly 220,000 clones, around four fifths seen once. The sample was PBMCs. The receptors come from a woman younger than 45 in good health and CMV-seropositive.

The chain recombines TRBV5-4 with TRBJ1-1; 7 positions agree with TRBD1. Unmatched junction bases numbered 3, after V lost 4 bases and J lost 0 bases. Germline loops: CDR1 SGHNT, CDR2 YYREEE (reference sequence). The CDR3 is 14 amino acids. In DNA, the CDR3 is TGTGCCAGCAGCCAACAGGGGATGAACACTGAAGCTTTCTTT. Amino acid sequence: CASSQQGMNTEAFF.

The chain carries TRBV29-1 and TRBJ2-7; 7 nucleotides agree with TRBD1. The trim removed 2 bases at V and 2 bases at J, leaving 18 bases unmatched. CDR3 length equals 18 residues. CDR1 SQVTM and CDR2 ANQGSEA come from the germline V gene. In DNA, the CDR3 is TGCAGCGTTGAAATCCCCCCAGACAGGGCACGAAACCCCTACGAGCAGTACTTC. Residues: CSVEIPPDRARNPYEQYF.

The chain links TRBV30 to TRBJ1-5, with 9 bases fitting TRBD1. CDR1 and CDR2 (germline): GTSNPN, SVGIG (reference sequence). The CDR3 totals 15 residues. Germline trimming cut 2 bases from V and 7 bases from J; bases unmatched to any gene: 9. The DNA of the CDR3 is TGTGCCTGGAGTAAGGGACAGGGAGGGTCGCAGCCCCAGCATTTT. It codes for CAWSKGQGGSQPQHF.

This chain connects TRBV5-1 to TRBJ2-4, with 9 bases that match TRBD1. There are 15 residues in the CDR3. V was pared by 1 base and J by 5 bases, with 4 bases of the junction left unmatched. The V gene's germline CDR1 is SGHRS and CDR2 YFSETQ. CDR3 in DNA: TGCGCCAGCAGCTTGCAGGGACAGGGACAAAACATTCAGTACTTC. Protein product: CASSLQGQGQNIQYF.

The chain joins TRBV4-1 to TRBJ2-1; D perhaps matches TRBD2 (6 bases). V was clipped by 5 bases and J by 9 bases, with 8 bases between them. This CDR3 has 11 amino acids. The germline V gene has CDR1 MGHRA and CDR2 YSYEKL. This chain's CDR3 is CASSSSVEQFF. CDR3 nucleotides: TGCGCCAGCAGCTCTAGCGTTGAGCAGTTCTTC.

The chain has TRBV7-8 and TRBJ1-5; TRBD1 is a possible D gene (6 bases). The ends were cut back, 1 base at V and 5 bases at J, with 12 bases in the middle. CDR1 SGHVS and CDR2 FQNEAQ come from the germline V gene. This CDR3 spans 15 amino acids. The CDR3 here is CASSLVGQFHQPQHF. CDR3 in DNA: TGTGCCAGCAGCTTAGTGGGACAATTTCATCAGCCCCAGCATTTT.

The rearrangement uses TRBV11-2 and TRBJ1-3; 7 bases line up with TRBD1. J was trimmed by 4 bases and V by 5 bases; bases with no gene match: 5. This CDR3 is 14 amino acids long. Germline V gives CDR1 SGHAT, CDR2 FQNNGV. The CDR3 region is CASSLDRSGNTIYF. CDR3 bases: TGTGCCAGCAGCCTGGACAGGTCCGGAAACACCATATATTTT.

This chain connects TRBV6-1 to TRBJ2-7; 12 bases are a match to TRBD1. Germline values: CDR1 MNHNS, CDR2 SASEGT. This CDR3 spans 15 amino acids. The V and J ends lost 7 bases and 4 bases, in that order; junction bases with no gene match: 8. The CDR3 spells CASIPGQGASYEQYF. The CDR3 DNA reads as TGTGCCAGCATCCCGGGACAGGGGGCGTCGTACGAGCAGTACTTC.

There are a few counts of this clone. The chain is built from TRBV7-9 and TRBJ1-3; TRBD1 is a possible D gene (5 bases). The CDR3 loop spans 14 amino acids. V shed 2 bases and J shed 2 bases, with 7 bases lying between them. CDR1 is SEHNR and CDR2 is FQNEAQ in the germline V gene (reference sequence). The chain's CDR3 is CASSLRGAGNTIYF. CDR3 coding DNA: TGTGCCAGCAGCTTACGGGGGGCTGGAAACACCATATATTTT.

This clone has only a few counts. The rearrangement joins TRBV18 to TRBJ1-2, with D perhaps TRBD1 (5 bases). The germline gives CDR1 KGHSH, CDR2 LQKENI. The germline V and J ends were trimmed by 5 bases and 6 bases, with 13 bases remaining between them. The CDR3 is 13 residues long. Written as DNA, the CDR3 is TGTGCCAGCTCAGACCAGGGTAGCCATGGCTACACCTTC. This codes for CASSDQGSHGYTF.

The V call is TRBV19, the J call TRBJ1-2; 8 bases align to TRBD1. This CDR3 spans 14 amino acids. V lost 2 bases and J lost 5; bases outside the gene matches: 4. Germline V CDR1 and CDR2: LNHDA, SQIVND (reference sequence). CDR3 coding DNA: TGTGCCAGTAGTATAAGGACAGGGCGGTATGGCTACACCTTC. Its translation: CASSIRTGRYGYTF. The full variable domain, with the rest looked up from reference TRBV19 and TRBJ1-2, is DGGITQSPKYLFRKEGQNVTLSCEQNLNHDAMYWYRQDPGQGLRLIYYSQIVNDFQKGDIAEGYSVSREKKESFPLTVTSAQKNPTAFYLCASSIRTGRYGYTFGSGTRLTVV.

This clone was seen only a few times. The CDR3, as DNA: TGTGCCAGCAGCCCCCGGACAGGGAATCTCCGAAACACCATATATTTT. Translated: CASSPRTGNLRNTIYF. The chain employs TRBV2 and TRBJ1-3; 8 nucleotides match TRBD1. V was clipped by 6 bases and J by 5 bases; unmatched bases: 12. Germline values: CDR1 SNHLY, CDR2 FYNNEI. This CDR3 spans 16 amino acids.

With respect to this clone: This CDR3 is also generated by other DNA sequences in the sample. The chain is built from TRBV5-1 and TRBJ1-1; a weak D match, TRBD1 (5 bases). The CDR3 length is 15 residues. CDR1 and CDR2 (germline): SGHRS, YFSETQ. The V end lost 0 bases, the J end lost 1 base, and 10 bases lay between the germline ends. The CDR3 is CASSLGGGENTEAFF. In DNA form, the CDR3 reads TGCGCCAGCAGCTTGGGGGGCGGTGAGAACACTGAAGCTTTCTTT.